This is a list of T cell receptor beta chains from one sample in a study of blood T cell repertoires in COVID-19. Only in-frame clones appear in the TCRdb table, and some are missing; sequencing was by immunoSEQ multiplex PCR. This sample yields 200,000 or so clones, of which nearly 90% are seen a single time; 18% belongs to the top ten. The specimen was peripheral blood. The receptors shown here come from a man aged 50-60 years with COVID-19, enrolled during active disease. Each CDR3 is given with its conserved first and last residue. The D gene is left open where the match is weak. Some rows mark clone size as missing; the rest say once, few, many or name a class of expanded clone.

TRBJ2-1 TRBD2 once 17 TRBV27 CASSLLGLAETHNEQFF TGTGCCAGCAGTTTATTGGGACTAGCGGAGACCCACAATGAGCAGTTCTTC
TRBJ1-4 - - 16 TRBV19 CASSIAGPFNPEKLFF TGTGCCAGTAGTATCGCGGGACCTTTTAACCCGGAAAAACTGTTTTTT
TRBJ2-1 - - 15 TRBV5-4 CASSLGTVTYNEQFF TGTGCCAGCAGCTTGGGGACAGTGACTTACAATGAGCAGTTCTTC
TRBJ1-5 - - 14 TRBV6-6 CASSGEGIYQPQHF TGTGCCAGCAGTGGTGAGGGAATTTATCAGCCCCAGCATTTT
TRBJ1-2 - few 14 TRBV5-4 CASSPGQTYYGYTF TGTGCCAGCAGCCCCGGACAGACTTACTATGGCTACACCTTC
TRBJ2-4 - - 14 TRBV11-2 CASSHIRQKNIQYF TGTGCCAGCAGCCATATTCGACAAAAGAACATTCAGTACTTC
TRBJ2-1 - - 13 TRBV6-1 CASSPNTRYEQFF TGTGCCAGCAGTCCAAACACTAGATATGAGCAGTTCTTC
TRBJ1-2 - - 14 TRBV2 CASSEGRSFYGYTF TGTGCCAGCAGCGAAGGCAGATCGTTCTATGGCTACACCTTC
TRBJ1-5 - - 16 TRBV19 CASSIDLGVDNQPQHF TGTGCCAGTAGTATAGATTTAGGGGTAGACAATCAGCCCCAGCATTTT
TRBJ2-2 TRBD1 - 13 TRBV30 CAWAGQGTGELFF TGTGCCTGGGCGGGACAGGGGACCGGGGAGCTGTTTTTT
TRBJ2-3 - - 14 TRBV2 CASITRAYTDTQYF TGTGCCAGCATTACTAGAGCCTACACAGATACGCAGTATTTT
TRBJ1-2 TRBD1 - 12 TRBV28 CASSGTDYGYTF TGTGCCAGCAGCGGGACAGACTATGGCTACACCTTC
TRBJ2-7 - - 14 TRBV6-5 CASSYGQGGYEQYF TGTGCCAGCAGTTACGGCCAGGGGGGCTACGAGCAGTACTTC
TRBJ2-5 TRBD1 - 15 TRBV5-1 CASRRTGGLGETQYF TGCGCCAGTCGGAGGACAGGGGGCCTTGGGGAGACCCAGTACTTC
TRBJ1-5 - - 15 TRBV2 CASRSTELSNQPQHF TGTGCCAGCAGGTCGACAGAACTTAGCAATCAGCCCCAGCATTTT
TRBJ2-7 - - 11 TRBV12-3/TRBV12-4 CASSRSVEQYF TGTGCCAGCAGCCGGTCGGTGGAGCAGTACTTC
TRBJ1-4 - many 12 TRBV7-2 CASSKARGKLFF TGTGCCAGCAGCAAGGCTCGAGGAAAACTGTTTTTT
TRBJ2-1 TRBD2 - 14 TRBV24-1 CATSAGGAYNEQFF TGTGCCACCAGTGCCGGGGGGGCCTACAATGAGCAGTTCTTC